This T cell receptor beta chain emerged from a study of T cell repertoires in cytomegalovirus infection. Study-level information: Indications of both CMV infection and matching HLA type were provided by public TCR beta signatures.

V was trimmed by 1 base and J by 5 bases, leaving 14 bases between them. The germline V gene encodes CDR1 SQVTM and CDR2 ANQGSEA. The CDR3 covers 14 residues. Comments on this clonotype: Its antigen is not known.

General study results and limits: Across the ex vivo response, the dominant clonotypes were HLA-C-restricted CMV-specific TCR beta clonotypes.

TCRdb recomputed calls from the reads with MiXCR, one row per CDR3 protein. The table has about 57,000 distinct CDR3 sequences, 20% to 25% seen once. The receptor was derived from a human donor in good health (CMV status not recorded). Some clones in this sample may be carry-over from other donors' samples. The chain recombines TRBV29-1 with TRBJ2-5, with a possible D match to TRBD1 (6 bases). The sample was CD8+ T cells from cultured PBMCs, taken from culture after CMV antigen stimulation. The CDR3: CSVEVRTVGETQYF. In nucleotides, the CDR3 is TGCAGCGTTGAAGTTCGGACAGTCGGGGAGACCCAGTACTTC.